This T cell receptor (beta chain) is drawn from a study of T cells in Graves' hyperthyroidism and ophthalmopathy. General study findings and limits: Before onset, by a median of approximately 6.8 months, the model predicted ophthalmopathy. Blood shared most expanded thyroid clonotypes above 0.001.

Using RNA transcripts as the source, TCR beta CDR3 regions were amplified. The TCR CDR3 first-round RT-PCR relied on the HTBI primer set. TCRdb reanalysed the multiplex PCR reads using MiXCR and keeps one entry per CDR3 protein. The sample lists 350,000 or so distinct CDR3 sequences; 15% to 20% were seen once. Active moderate-to-severe ophthalmopathy, Clinical Activity Score at least 3, NOSPECS at least 4, under 3 months' duration. It was uncontrolled infection, other autoimmune disease, pregnancy or lactation that excluded patients. V lost 0 bases and J lost 5, with 10 bases in between. The CDR3 runs 14 residues. Many counts were recorded for this clonotype. Its target is not known.

Specimen: blood. The clonotype comes from a woman aged 35 to 49 with Graves' ophthalmopathy. The gene calls are TRBV12-3 or TRBV12-4 and TRBJ1-1; weak D call: TRBD1 (5 bases). CDR3 residues: CASSLALEGTEAFF. Written as DNA, the CDR3 is TGTGCCAGCAGTTTAGCGCTAGAGGGGACTGAAGCTTTCTTT.